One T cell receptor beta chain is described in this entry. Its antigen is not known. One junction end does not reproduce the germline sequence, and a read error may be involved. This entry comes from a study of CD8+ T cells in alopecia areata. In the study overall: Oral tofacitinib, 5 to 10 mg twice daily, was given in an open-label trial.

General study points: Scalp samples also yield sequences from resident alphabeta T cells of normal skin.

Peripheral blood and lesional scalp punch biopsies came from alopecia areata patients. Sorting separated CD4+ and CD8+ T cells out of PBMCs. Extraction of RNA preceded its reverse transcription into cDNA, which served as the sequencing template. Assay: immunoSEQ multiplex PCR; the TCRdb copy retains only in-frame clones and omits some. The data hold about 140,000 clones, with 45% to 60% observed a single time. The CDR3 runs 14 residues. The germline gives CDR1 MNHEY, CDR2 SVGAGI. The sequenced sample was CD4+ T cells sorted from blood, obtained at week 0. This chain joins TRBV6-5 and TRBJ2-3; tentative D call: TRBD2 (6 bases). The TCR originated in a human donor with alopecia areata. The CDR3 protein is CASSLGGNTDTRYF. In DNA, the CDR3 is TGTGCCAGCAGTTTAGGAGGGAACACAGATACGCGGTATTTT.